The clone carrying this TCR beta chain has ten or more counts. The CDR3 sequence is 14 residues long. V shed 4 bases and J 3 bases; nucleotides not matched to a gene: 3. CDR1 SGHVS and CDR2 FQNEAQ come from the germline V gene. The record originates from a study of T cells after yellow fever vaccination. Each CDR3 protein gets one entry after TCRdb re-called the 5' RACE reads with MiXCR. Found here are 27,000 or so distinct CDR3 sequences, roughly 4.5% of them singletons; the top ten hold around 45%. The receptor was derived from a man aged 30 to 39 who received the YFV17D yellow fever vaccine. The sample here was CD8+ T cells sorted from PBMCs, taken 5 days after the yellow fever booster vaccination. The chain couples TRBV7-8 to TRBJ2-1; 7 bases map to TRBD2. CDR3 amino acids: CASSSGLDYNEQFF. The CDR3 DNA is TGTGCCAGCAGCTCCGGACTAGACTACAATGAGCAGTTCTTC.